A single sample gave rise to the 32 T cell receptor beta chains below, sequenced in a study of post-analysis software for immune sequencing data. These TCRs are of unknown antigen specificity. Broader study findings: A few TRBV segments occurring more often in patients than controls included TRBV5-6, TRBV5-1 and TRBV20-1.

Unique molecular identifiers had been added to the TCR beta cDNA libraries. TCRdb independently ran MiXCR on the PCR reads; one entry per CDR3 protein. The sample gives more than 450,000 distinct CDR3 sequences, around a third of which show up once; approximately 5.4% is in the top ten. Material for sequencing was blood. The receptors were sampled from a girl aged 2-17 years with multiple sclerosis.

The chain recombines TRBV6-2 or TRBV6-3 with TRBJ2-2; D gene ambiguous. The germline V gene has CDR1 MNHEY and CDR2 SVGEGT. The CDR3 is made up of 15 amino acids. Trimming shortened V by 0 bases and J by 8 bases, and 13 bases separated the two germline ends. CDR3 bases: TGTGCCAGCAGTTACTCTGTCGGGTCGACGGGGGAGCTGTTTTTT. This gives the protein CASSYSVGSTGELFF.

This rearrangement joins TRBV11-2 to TRBJ2-1; D ambiguous. V was shortened by 4 bases and J by 7 bases, with 23 bases between the two germline ends. CDR1 and CDR2 (germline): SGHAT, FQNNGV. The CDR3 is made up of 17 amino acids. The CDR3 nucleotides read TGTGCCAGCAGCTCGTGGGTTGGGTCCCCGCCCTTGAATGAGCAGTTCTTC. It specifies CASSSWVGSPPLNEQFF.

The sample holds a few counts of this clonotype. The rearrangement links TRBV7-8 to TRBJ2-5; 14 positions agree with TRBD2. The DNA end is a closer match to TRBJ2-7, so the J assignment may be wrong. The CDR3 totals 17 residues. Per germline, CDR1 SGHVS and CDR2 FQNEAQ. The CDR3 here is CASSSRVWTSGGSEQYF. In DNA, the CDR3 is TGTGCCAGCAGCTCCCGGGTTTGGACTAGCGGGGGGAGCGAGCAGTACTTC.

CDR3 protein: CASSSIDRAGNEQFF. Written as DNA, the CDR3 is TGCGCCAGCAGCTCAATCGACAGGGCGGGTAATGAGCAGTTCTTC. The chain is built from TRBV5-1 and TRBJ2-1; 7 bases map to TRBD1. With V trimmed by 3 bases and J by 7 bases, 10 bases remained unmatched. This CDR3 spans 15 amino acids. CDR1 and CDR2 from the germline V gene are SGHRS and YFSETQ.

This clonotype has only a few counts. CDR3 residues: CSAKTGEATDTQYF. DNA for the CDR3: TGCAGTGCCAAGACAGGGGAGGCAACAGATACGCAGTATTTT. The rearrangement links TRBV20-1 to TRBJ2-3, with TRBD1 matching over 8 bases. Germline CDR1 DFQATT, CDR2 SNEGSKA (reference sequence). J lost 3 bases, V lost 6 bases, and 8 bases had no gene match. The CDR3 extends over 14 amino acids.

The chain carries TRBV5-6 and TRBJ2-4; D gene uncertain. The DNA matches TRBJ2-7 better at its end, which makes the J call doubtful. The CDR3 is 16 residues long. The germline gives CDR1 SGHDT, CDR2 YYEEEE. CDR3 bases: TGTGCCAGCAGCTTGAGTGGTGTGGGCAGTTCCTACGAGCAGTACTTC. This translates into CASSLSGVGSSYEQYF.

This clonotype was observed a handful of times. The chain uses TRBV6-2 or TRBV6-3 and TRBJ1-1, with 8 nucleotides matching TRBD1. With 5 bases clipped from V and 4 bases from J, the junction kept 3 bases outside the gene matches. The germline V gene encodes CDR1 MNHEY and CDR2 SVGEGT. The CDR3 extends over 13 amino acids. The CDR3 nucleotides are TGTGCCAGCAGTAACACAGGGGGCACTGAAGCTTTCTTT. Amino acid sequence: CASSNTGGTEAFF.

V gene TRBV19 combines with J gene TRBJ2-5; 7 nucleotides match TRBD1. Germline lookup yields CDR1 LNHDA and CDR2 SQIVND (reference sequence). The CDR3 runs 15 residues. The J segment lost 1 base and the V segment lost 6 bases, leaving 8 bases of the junction unmatched. The DNA for the CDR3 is TGTGCCAGTAGGACCAGGACAGGCGCCCAAGAGACCCAGTACTTC. Amino acids: CASRTRTGAQETQYF.

Many counts were recorded for this clonotype. V gene TRBV7-2 combines with J gene TRBJ1-5; D may be TRBD1 (6 bases). Germline lookup yields CDR1 SGHTA and CDR2 FQGNSA. The CDR3 sequence is 13 residues long. V lost 5 bases and J 4 bases, leaving 9 bases between the germline ends. CDR3 loop: CASSPDRNQPQHF. Here the CDR3 DNA reads TGTGCCAGCAGCCCTGACAGGAATCAGCCCCAGCATTTT.

The sample holds many counts of this clonotype. The rearrangement links TRBV4-1 to TRBJ1-2, with 8 bases lining up with TRBD1. Trimming took 2 bases from V and 6 from J; bases not matched to a gene: 8. This CDR3 comprises 15 residues. CDR1 MGHRA and CDR2 YSYEKL come from the germline V gene. The CDR3: CASSQRTGWSNGYTF. The CDR3 bases are TGCGCCAGCAGCCAACGGACAGGGTGGAGTAATGGCTACACCTTC.

Here the CDR3 DNA reads TGCAGCGTTGGCGCCACAGGGCGCCCCGAACAGTACTTC. This sequence encodes CSVGATGRPEQYF. V gene TRBV29-1 combines with J gene TRBJ2-7; perhaps TRBD1 as D (6 bases). This CDR3 is built from 13 residues. Germline V gene sequence: CDR1 SQVTM, CDR2 ANQGSEA. The germline V and J ends were trimmed by 4 bases and 10 bases, with 20 bases remaining between them.

The table lists this clonotype with a count of one. V usage is TRBV15 and J usage is TRBJ2-3, with no clear D. In germline, CDR1 is LNHNV, CDR2 YYDKDF (reference sequence). This CDR3 is built from 15 residues. V was cut by 3 bases and J by 9 bases, with 19 bases left in between. The CDR3 is CATSRAPIPVDTQYF. In nucleotides, the CDR3 is TGTGCCACCAGCAGGGCCCCCATCCCGGTAGACACGCAGTATTTT.

The CDR3 reads CASSSYFGAHSYEQYF. In nucleotides, the CDR3 is TGTGCCAGCAGCTCCTACTTCGGGGCGCATTCCTACGAGCAGTACTTC. The chain recombines TRBV6-5 with TRBJ2-4; D is possibly TRBD1 or TRBD2 (5 bases each). The J call may be incorrect, as the DNA end agrees better with TRBJ2-7. The CDR3 covers 16 residues. Germline CDR1 and CDR2: MNHEY and SVGAGI.

The J gene is TRBJ2-7, the V gene TRBV7-4; 11 nucleotides align to TRBD2. Germline CDR1 and CDR2: SGHVT and SQSDAQ. This CDR3 is built from 16 residues. V trimming: 2 bases; J trimming: 4 bases; junction bases outside the gene matches: 7. The CDR3 sequence: CASSLSASGGPYEQYF. CDR3 coding DNA: TGTGCCAGCAGCTTATCGGCTAGCGGGGGGCCATACGAGCAGTACTTC.

This chain joins TRBV18 and TRBJ1-2; TRBD1 might be the D (5 bases). Trimming stripped 0 bases from V and 2 bases from J, with 16 bases between. The CDR3 has 17 residues. CDR1 and CDR2 from the germline V gene are KGHSH and LQKENI. The DNA of the CDR3 is TGTGCCAGCTCACCACCCCAGGGATGGAAGTCGAACTATGGCTACACCTTC. It translates to CASSPPQGWKSNYGYTF.

V usage is TRBV5-1 and J usage is TRBJ2-5; the D is unclear. Germline CDR1 and CDR2: SGHRS and YFSETQ. CDR3 length: 13 amino acids. Trimming stripped 4 bases from V and 5 bases from J, with 12 bases between. The CDR3 region is CASSADVSETQYF. The CDR3 coding sequence is TGCGCCAGCAGCGCCGACGTAAGCGAGACCCAGTACTTC.

This clonotype was found a few times. The J gene is TRBJ1-5, the V gene TRBV24-1; D is uncertain. V lost 3 bases and J 6 bases, leaving 5 bases between the germline ends. CDR3 size: 12 residues. Germline V gene data show CDR1 as KGHDR and CDR2 as SFDVKD. The CDR3 protein is CATSDEGQPQHF. The CDR3 DNA reads TGTGCCACCAGTGATGAAGGTCAGCCCCAGCATTTT.

This clonotype was seen ten or more times. V usage is TRBV6-6 and J usage is TRBJ2-5; perhaps TRBD2 as D (5 bases). This CDR3 has 11 residues. The germline V gene has CDR1 MNHNY and CDR2 SVGAGI (reference sequence). Trimming took off 6 bases at V and 5 bases at J, with 7 bases between the two ends. The CDR3 region is CASSDYETQYF. CDR3 in DNA: TGTGCCAGCAGCGACTATGAGACCCAGTACTTC.

V and J are TRBV3-1 and TRBJ2-5; no clear D. V shed 0 bases and J shed 4 bases, with 12 bases lying between them. Germline V CDR1 and CDR2: LGHDT, YNNKEL (reference sequence). The CDR3 totals 15 residues. The CDR3 reads CASSQDLDMAETQYF. In nucleotides, the CDR3 is TGTGCCAGCAGCCAAGACCTCGACATGGCAGAGACCCAGTACTTC.

This chain connects TRBV24-1 to TRBJ2-1, with TRBD1 matching 7 bases. The J segment lost 13 bases and the V segment lost 3 bases, leaving 17 bases of the junction unmatched. Germline V gene data show CDR1 as KGHDR and CDR2 as SFDVKD. The CDR3 is 16 amino acids. The CDR3 reads CATSDTGRGLEETQFF. DNA of the CDR3: TGTGCCACCAGTGATACGGGCAGGGGGTTGGAAGAGACCCAGTTCTTC.

This chain joins TRBV7-2 and TRBJ2-3; no clear D. V was clipped by 7 bases and J by 0 bases, with 14 bases between them. Germline CDR1 and CDR2: SGHTA and FQGNSA. The CDR3 extends over 15 amino acids. The CDR3, as DNA: TGTGCCAGCAACTCTTGGACCAGTAGCACAGATACGCAGTATTTT. It specifies CASNSWTSSTDTQYF. Together with reference TRBV7-2 and TRBJ2-3, the CDR3 gives the full variable domain: GAGVSQSPSNKVTEKGKDVELRCDPISGHTALYWYRQSLGQGLEFLIYFQGNSAPDKSGLPSDRFSAERTGGSVSTLTIQRTQQEDSAVYLCASNSWTSSTDTQYFGPGTRLTVL.

This clonotype was observed a handful of times. The V and J genes are TRBV6-4 and TRBJ1-1; D is unresolved. Germline lookup yields CDR1 MRHNA and CDR2 SNTAGT. CDR3 length equals 15 residues. V was clipped by 0 bases and J by 1 base, with 9 bases between them. CDR3 in amino acids: CASSDSGQANTEAFF. The CDR3 DNA reads as TGTGCCAGCAGTGACTCGGGTCAGGCGAACACTGAAGCTTTCTTT.

This sequence joins TRBV6-5 and TRBJ2-7; D unresolved. Trimming shortened V by 0 bases and J by 3 bases, and 9 bases separated the two germline ends. The CDR3 has 14 residues. Germline V gene sequence: CDR1 MNHEY, CDR2 SVGAGI. CDR3 sequence reads: CASSYSMEFYEQYF. CDR3 in DNA: TGTGCCAGCAGTTACTCGATGGAGTTCTACGAGCAGTACTTC.

With respect to this clonotype: It may be a read error: a sequence one base away is much more abundant. The rearrangement links TRBV20-1 to TRBJ2-5; perhaps D is TRBD1 or TRBD2 (6 bases each). The CDR3 consists of 12 residues. Trimming removed 1 base at V and 9 bases at J, with 12 bases between. CDR1 is DFQATT, CDR2 SNEGSKA, per germline (reference sequence). CDR3 protein: CSARGGRGAQYF. For the CDR3, the DNA is TGCAGTGCTAGAGGGGGAAGGGGGGCCCAGTACTTC.

This sequence joins TRBV28 and TRBJ2-3, with D perhaps matching TRBD2 (6 bases). This CDR3 contains 15 residues. The germline CDR1 and CDR2 sequences are MDHEN and SYDVKM. Trimming removed 5 bases from V and 0 bases from J, with 12 bases in between. The CDR3, as DNA: TGTGCCAGCAGTGTAGTACGGGGGAGCACAGATACGCAGTATTTT. Translating gives CASSVVRGSTDTQYF.

In its sample, this clonotype was seen a few times. This sequence joins TRBV10-3 and TRBJ2-7, with 8 bases aligning to TRBD1. The CDR3 length is 17 residues. Germline CDR1 and CDR2: ENHRY and SYGVKD. The V and J ends lost 7 bases and 6 bases, in that order; junction bases with no gene match: 20. CDR3 residues: CAITELLGTGDKGEQYF. The CDR3 DNA reads as TGTGCCATCACCGAACTGCTAGGGACAGGTGACAAAGGCGAGCAGTACTTC.

The chain recombines TRBV5-1 with TRBJ1-6; D is unclear. CDR1 is SGHRS, CDR2 YFSETQ, per germline. V lost 0 bases, J lost 7 bases, and 8 bases lay in between. The CDR3 totals 14 residues. The CDR3 is CASSLDGMNSPLHF. The CDR3 DNA follows: TGCGCCAGCAGCTTGGACGGTATGAATTCACCCCTCCACTTT.

This clonotype was detected a few times. V usage is TRBV28 and J usage is TRBJ2-5; 9 bases are a match to TRBD2. CDR3 length: 15 amino acids. CDR1 is MDHEN, CDR2 SYDVKM, per germline. Unmatched junction bases numbered 6, after V lost 6 bases and J lost 1 base. The CDR3 spells CASSEAGGTQETQYF. The CDR3 region has the DNA TGTGCCAGCAGCGAAGCGGGGGGCACCCAAGAGACCCAGTACTTC.

This chain connects TRBV20-1 to TRBJ1-6, with 7 nucleotides matching TRBD1. The V and J ends lost 4 bases and 8 bases, in that order; junction bases with no gene match: 2. This CDR3 region has 12 residues. Germline-derived CDR1 and CDR2 are DFQATT and SNEGSKA (reference sequence). The CDR3 DNA is TGCAGTGCTACGGGACAGCATTCACCCCTCCACTTT. It yields the protein CSATGQHSPLHF.

The chain couples TRBV12-3 or TRBV12-4 to TRBJ1-5; 9 bases fit TRBD1. With V trimmed by 5 bases and J by 5 bases, 4 bases remained unmatched. The CDR3 sequence is 14 residues long. The CDR3 nucleotides read TGTGCCAGCAGTCGTACAGGGGGCGATCAGCCCCAGCATTTT. It specifies CASSRTGGDQPQHF.

The chain joins TRBV4-1 to TRBJ2-5, with 7 bases identical to TRBD2. V lost 1 base, J lost 4 bases, and 9 bases stayed unmatched. CDR1 is MGHRA, CDR2 YSYEKL, per germline. This CDR3 comprises 16 residues. The CDR3 sequence: CASSQVGSPGGETQYF. Written as DNA, the CDR3 is TGCGCCAGCAGCCAAGTGGGTAGTCCGGGAGGAGAGACCCAGTACTTC.

This chain links TRBV18 with TRBJ2-1; D ambiguous. V was clipped by 5 bases and J by 1 base, with 12 bases between them. This CDR3 contains 15 residues. Germline V gene data show CDR1 as KGHSH and CDR2 as LQKENI. In DNA form, the CDR3 reads TGTGCCAGCTCATCCGGGCAAAATTCCTACAATGAGCAGTTCTTC. The encoded protein is CASSSGQNSYNEQFF.